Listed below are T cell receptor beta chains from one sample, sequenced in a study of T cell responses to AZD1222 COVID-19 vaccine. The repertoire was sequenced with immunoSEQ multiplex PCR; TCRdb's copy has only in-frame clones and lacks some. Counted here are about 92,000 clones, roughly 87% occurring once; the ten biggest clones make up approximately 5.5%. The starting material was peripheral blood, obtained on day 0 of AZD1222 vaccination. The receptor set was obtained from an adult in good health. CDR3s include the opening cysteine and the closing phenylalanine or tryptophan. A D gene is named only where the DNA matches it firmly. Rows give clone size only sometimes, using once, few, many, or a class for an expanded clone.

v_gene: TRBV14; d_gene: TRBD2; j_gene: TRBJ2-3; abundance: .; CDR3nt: TGTGCCAGCAGCCAAGACCCGAATCTAGCGGGGAGCACAGATACGCAGTATTTT; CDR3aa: CASSQDPNLAGSTDTQYF
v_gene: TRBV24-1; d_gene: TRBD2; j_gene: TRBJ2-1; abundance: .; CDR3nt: TGTGCCACCAGTGACAAAAGCGGGATCACCTACAATGAGCAGTTCTTC; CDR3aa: CATSDKSGITYNEQFF
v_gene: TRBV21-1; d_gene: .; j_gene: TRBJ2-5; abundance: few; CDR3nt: TGTGCCAGCAGCAAAACGACAGGGAAAGAGACCCAGTACTTC; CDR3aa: CASSKTTGKETQYF
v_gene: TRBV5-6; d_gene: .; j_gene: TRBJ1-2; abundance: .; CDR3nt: TGTGCCAGCAGCTTGAATGGACTCTATGGCTACACCTTC; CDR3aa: CASSLNGLYGYTF
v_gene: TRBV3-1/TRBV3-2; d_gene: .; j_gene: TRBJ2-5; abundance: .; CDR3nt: TGTGCCAGCAGCCAAGGCCTAGCGCAAAGACAAGAGACCCAGTACTTC; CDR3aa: CASSQGLAQRQETQYF
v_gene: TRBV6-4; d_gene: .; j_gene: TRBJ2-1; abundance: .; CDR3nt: TGTGCCAGCAGTGTGTTTGCTTCCAATGAGCAGTTCTTC; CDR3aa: CASSVFASNEQFF
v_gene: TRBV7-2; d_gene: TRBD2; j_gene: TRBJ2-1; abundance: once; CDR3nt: TGTGCCAGCACTCGCGACTTGACTAGCGGGAGAAATGAGCAGTTCTTC; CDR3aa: CASTRDLTSGRNEQFF
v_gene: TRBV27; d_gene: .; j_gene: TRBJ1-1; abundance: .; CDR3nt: TGTGCCAGCAGCTATCGGGGGAGAGGGAACACTGAAGCTTTCTTT; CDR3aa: CASSYRGRGNTEAFF
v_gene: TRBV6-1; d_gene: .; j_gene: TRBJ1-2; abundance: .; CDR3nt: TGTGCCAGCAGTGATTTAAGGCAGATTTTCTATGGCTACACCTTC; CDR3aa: CASSDLRQIFYGYTF
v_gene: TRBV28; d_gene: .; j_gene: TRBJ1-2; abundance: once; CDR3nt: TGTGCCAGCAGACTTGGGGGTAATAACTATGGCTACACCTTC; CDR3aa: CASRLGGNNYGYTF
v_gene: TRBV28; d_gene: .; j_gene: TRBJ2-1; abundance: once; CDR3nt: TGTGCCAGCTGGGGGCGGGACTTGGGCAATGAGCAGTTCTTC; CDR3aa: CASWGRDLGNEQFF
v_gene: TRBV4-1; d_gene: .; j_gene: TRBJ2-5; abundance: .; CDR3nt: TGCGCCAGCAGCCAAGGGACTATTTCGGAGACCCAGTACTTC; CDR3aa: CASSQGTISETQYF
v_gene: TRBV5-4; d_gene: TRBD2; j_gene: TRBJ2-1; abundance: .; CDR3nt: TGTGCCAGCAGCTTGGTTTCCGGGAGGAGGGATGAGCAGTTCTTC; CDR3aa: CASSLVSGRRDEQFF
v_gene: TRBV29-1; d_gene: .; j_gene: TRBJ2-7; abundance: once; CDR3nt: TGCAGCGTTGAAGTTAGCGGAGAGACCTCCTACGAGCAGTACTTC; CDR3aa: CSVEVSGETSYEQYF
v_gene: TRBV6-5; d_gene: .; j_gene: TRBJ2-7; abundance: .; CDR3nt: TGTGCCAGCAGTTACTCGGGGGGTGCGGGACCCTACGAGCAGTACTTC; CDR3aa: CASSYSGGAGPYEQYF
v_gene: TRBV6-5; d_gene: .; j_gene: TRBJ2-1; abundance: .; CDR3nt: TGTGCCAGCAGTCCCCCTACGAATGAGCAGTTCTTC; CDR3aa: CASSPPTNEQFF
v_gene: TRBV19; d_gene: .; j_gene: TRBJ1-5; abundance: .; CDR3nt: TGTGCCAGTAGCCTCGTTAGCAATCAGCCCCAGCATTTT; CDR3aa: CASSLVSNQPQHF
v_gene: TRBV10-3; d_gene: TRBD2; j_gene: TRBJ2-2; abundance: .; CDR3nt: TGTGCCATCAACGGACTAGCGGGAGTGTCCACCGGGGAGCTGTTTTTT; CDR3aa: CAINGLAGVSTGELFF
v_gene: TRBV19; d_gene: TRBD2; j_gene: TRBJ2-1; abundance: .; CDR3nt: TGTGCCACCAGGTCCCGGCGGGAGGGCCGGGGGGAGCAGTTCTTC; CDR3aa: CATRSRREGRGEQFF
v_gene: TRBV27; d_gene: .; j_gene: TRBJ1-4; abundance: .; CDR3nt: TGTGCCAGCAGGACCGGGCCTGCAACTAATGAAAAACTGTTTTTT; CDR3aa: CASRTGPATNEKLFF